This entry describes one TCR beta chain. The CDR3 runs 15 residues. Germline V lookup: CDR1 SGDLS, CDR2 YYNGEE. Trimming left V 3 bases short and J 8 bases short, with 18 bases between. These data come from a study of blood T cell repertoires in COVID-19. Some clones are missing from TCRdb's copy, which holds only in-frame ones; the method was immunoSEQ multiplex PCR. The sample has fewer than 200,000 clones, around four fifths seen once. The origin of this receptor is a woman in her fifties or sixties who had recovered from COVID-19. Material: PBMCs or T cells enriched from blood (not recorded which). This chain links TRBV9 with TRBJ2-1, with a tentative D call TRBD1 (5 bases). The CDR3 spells CASSALGAVADEQFF. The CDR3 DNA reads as TGTGCCAGCAGCGCCCTTGGGGCTGTCGCGGATGAGCAGTTCTTC.